A selection of T cell receptor beta chains follows, all from one sample in a study of OX40 agonist ivuxolimab in advanced cancers. Sequenced by immunoSEQ multiplex PCR; TCRdb stores in-frame clones only, minus some. The top ten hold approximately 37% of the sample, which has approximately 22,000 clones, roughly 84% seen once. This specimen consisted of CD4+ or CD8+ T cells sorted from blood, obtained in a trial of the OX40 agonist ivuxolimab. These receptors all stem from an adult with an advanced solid tumor such as melanoma, head and neck, liver or kidney cancer. The CDR3 runs from the conserved cysteine through the conserved F or W. Only part of the rows carry a size: once, few, many, or a class if the clone is expanded.

NA | TRBJ1-2 | TRBV5-4 | 14 | CASSLFGGSYGYTF
NA | TRBJ2-3 | TRBV21-1 | 14 | CASSNVLGTDTQYF
NA | TRBJ2-2 | TRBV6-6 | 16 | CASSPGTSGGPGELFF
NA | TRBJ1-2 | TRBV7-9 | 14 | CASSFTGEGYGYTF
NA | TRBJ1-5 | TRBV10-3 | 16 | CAISESSRRGNQPQHF
NA | TRBJ2-2 | TRBV11-3 | 11 | CASSFAGELFF
NA | TRBJ1-1 | TRBV7-9 | 13 | CASSFSAKLEAFF
NA | TRBJ2-5 | TRBV27 | 14 | CASSLTGGEETQYF
once | TRBJ2-7 | TRBV28 | 11 | CEGVSSYEQYF
NA | TRBJ2-1 | TRBV2 | 17 | CASSMRLADPSYNEQFF
NA | TRBJ1-2 | TRBV27 | 14 | CASSFLQGYYGYTF
NA | TRBJ2-1 | TRBV5-1 | 13 | CASSPTGGGEQFF
few | TRBJ2-3 | TRBV7-6 | 16 | CASSSLDRGGTDTQYF
once | TRBJ2-1 | TRBV7-2 | 11 | CASSPGNEQFF
NA | TRBJ2-1 | TRBV25-1 | 15 | CASSTTGIRGDEQFF
NA | TRBJ2-1 | TRBV6-1 | 15 | CASSEGGLDYNEQFF
NA | TRBJ1-1 | TRBV9 | 13 | CASSVVRNTEAFF
NA | TRBJ1-1 | TRBV5-6 | 12 | CASSLVSGQAFF
few | TRBJ1-1 | TRBV5-1 | 16 | CASSSRTGGMDTEAFF
NA | TRBJ2-7 | TRBV29-1 | 13 | CSVEEGNSIEQYF
NA | TRBJ1-1 | TRBV5-1 | 14 | CASSLASRNTEAFF
NA | TRBJ2-7 | TRBV28 | 17 | CASSSPTHHDRGYEQYF
NA | TRBJ2-3 | TRBV27 | 17 | CASSFGPGLASTDTQYF
NA | TRBJ2-7 | TRBV14 | 17 | CASSRSLAGGYSYEQYF
once | TRBJ2-7 | TRBV7-8 | 16 | CASSLGGAGDLYEQYF
NA | TRBJ2-7 | TRBV27 | 15 | CASSSSGTSRYEQYF
NA | TRBJ2-1 | TRBV7-5 | 13 | CARVRKVAHEQFF
NA | TRBJ1-4 | TRBV27 | 15 | CASSLLQGEDEKLFF
NA | TRBJ1-5 | TRBV7-6 | 13 | CASSERENQPQHF
NA | TRBJ2-7 | TRBV6-5 | 14 | CASSYTPGRDEQYF
NA | TRBJ2-1 | TRBV27 | 13 | CASSPQTHTQQFF
NA | TRBJ2-7 | TRBV7-9 | 15 | CASSLETGSSYEQYF
NA | TRBJ1-5 | TRBV7-9 | 13 | CASSSDLSAPQHF
NA | TRBJ2-3 | TRBV5-4 | 12 | CASSRGTDTQYF
NA | TRBJ2-2 | TRBV7-6 | 16 | CASSLDLGAVTGELFF
NA | TRBJ2-3 | TRBV2 | 15 | CASSRAAQPTDTQYF
NA | TRBJ1-1 | TRBV7-9 | 13 | CASSGEKNTEAFF
once | TRBJ2-7 | TRBV7-9 | 12 | CASSPGGFEQYF
NA | TRBJ1-4 | TRBV19 | 14 | CASSSTGLDEKLFF
NA | TRBJ2-2 | TRBV7-9 | 15 | CASSLPVGNTGELFF
few | TRBJ1-1 | TRBV6-6 | 13 | CANQGTEGTEAFF
NA | TRBJ1-4 | TRBV7-7 | 13 | CASSLSLNEKLFF
NA | TRBJ1-1 | TRBV28 | 13 | CASSFRSKNEAFF
NA | TRBJ2-1 | TRBV9 | 16 | CASSVKTGLATYEQFF